This T cell receptor (beta chain) was identified during a study of cytomegalovirus exposure and HLA in healthy donors. CDR1 and CDR2 from the germline V gene are ENHRY and SYGVKD. V shed 10 bases, J shed 6 bases, and the junction held 12 bases outside the gene matches. The CDR3 is 14 amino acids. Study outcomes and limitations: According to the study, roughly 160 TCR beta chains were cytomegalovirus-associated. Some V segments, TRBV6-2 and TRBV6-3 among them, were indistinguishable and were therefore excluded.

Note on this clone: No antigen is known for it.

Both 60 Vbeta primers and 13 Jbeta primers went into the PCR. The repertoire was sequenced with immunoSEQ multiplex PCR; TCRdb's copy has only in-frame clones and lacks some. The sample comprises about 160,000 clones, roughly 80% of which are singletons, and about 3.8% rests with the top ten. The rearrangement links TRBV10-3 to TRBJ2-3, with 8 nucleotides matching TRBD2. This clonotype was sampled from a man under 40 in good health and CMV-seropositive. The sequenced sample consisted of PBMCs. CDR3 protein: CATYRGGKMDTQYF. The DNA for the CDR3 is TGTGCCACCTACCGCGGGGGGAAGATGGATACGCAGTATTTT.